The 4 T cell receptor beta chains listed next were all sequenced from one sample in a study of cytomegalovirus exposure and HLA in healthy donors. Sequencing was performed with immunoSEQ multiplex PCR; in TCRdb, only in-frame clones are kept and a portion is missing. The sample contains approximately 190,000 clones, 84% of which appear only once. The source material was PBMCs. These receptors originate from a woman in her thirties in good health and CMV-seropositive.

The gene calls are TRBV28 and TRBJ1-2, with a possible D match to TRBD1 (6 bases). Per the germline V gene, CDR1 is MDHEN and CDR2 is SYDVKM. The CDR3 is made up of 15 amino acids. The V end lost 1 base, the J end lost 7 bases, and 16 bases lay between the germline ends. CDR3 sequence: CASSLSPGTIPGYTF. The CDR3 coding sequence is TGTGCCAGCAGTTTATCCCCCGGGACAATTCCTGGCTACACCTTC.

The genes are TRBV14 and TRBJ1-2; 9 bases match TRBD1. This CDR3 comprises 16 residues. The trim removed 4 bases at V and 7 bases at J, leaving 13 bases unmatched. Germline V gene data show CDR1 as SGHDN and CDR2 as FVKESK. The DNA for the CDR3 is TGTGCCAGCAGCCCGACAATACAGGGGGCATCTATTGGCTACACCTTC. Its translation: CASSPTIQGASIGYTF.

The chain employs TRBV19 and TRBJ1-5, with a tentative D call TRBD1 (5 bases). Trimming removed 1 base from V and 7 bases from J, with 14 bases in between. The CDR3 covers 15 residues. CDR1 and CDR2 from the germline V gene are LNHDA and SQIVND (reference sequence). The chain's CDR3 is CASSIADSSRQPQHF. CDR3 nucleotide sequence: TGTGCCAGTAGTATAGCTGACAGCTCCCGGCAGCCCCAGCATTTT.

This chain uses TRBV7-2 with TRBJ2-1; no clear D. V gave up 0 bases and J gave up 10 bases, with 7 bases separating them. CDR1 is SGHTA and CDR2 is FQGNSA in the germline V gene. CDR3 size: 12 residues. CDR3 DNA: TGTGCCAGCAGCTTAGCGGCGGCAGAGCAGTTCTTC. Encoded protein: CASSLAAAEQFF.